The 26 T cell receptor beta chains given below trace back to one sample, sequenced in a study of T cells in Graves' hyperthyroidism and ophthalmopathy. There were TCR beta CDR3 regions amplified from RNA transcripts. With the HTBI primer set, the TCR CDR3 went through a first round of RT-PCR. One entry per CDR3 protein, called by TCRdb with MiXCR from the multiplex PCR reads. The sample lists 350,000 to 500,000 distinct CDR3 sequences; roughly 15% were seen once. Input material: blood. These receptors originate from a woman under 30 with Graves' hyperthyroidism.

CDR3 in amino acids: CASIRSSGVSYNEQFF. In DNA, the CDR3 is TGTGCCAGCATTAGATCGTCCGGAGTTTCCTACAATGAGCAGTTCTTC. The chain employs TRBV6-2 or TRBV6-3 and TRBJ2-1; no firm D call. Trimming pared 7 bases from V and 1 base from J, leaving 17 bases between. Germline CDR1 is MNHEY and CDR2 is SVGEGT. The CDR3 loop spans 16 amino acids.

This clonotype was observed a few times. This chain uses TRBV28 with TRBJ1-5, with D perhaps TRBD1 (6 bases). This CDR3 is 13 amino acids long. The germline V gene has CDR1 MDHEN and CDR2 SYDVKM. CDR3 sequence (DNA): TGTGCGGGAGGGGGGGATAGCAATCAGCCCCAGCATTTT. It encodes CAGGGDSNQPQHF.

In this sample, this clonotype turned up a few times. The V call is TRBV6-1, the J call TRBJ1-4; maybe TRBD1 (5 bases). The germline V and J ends were trimmed by 5 bases and 5 bases, with 24 bases remaining between them. This CDR3 is 18 amino acids long. From germline, CDR1 is MNHNS and CDR2 SASEGT. The CDR3 DNA is TGTGCCAGCAGTCCCCTCCCGATGGGGCCCCTATTAAATGAAAAACTGTTTTTT. This encodes CASSPLPMGPLLNEKLFF.

The chain links TRBV7-2 to TRBJ1-4, with D tentatively TRBD1 (5 bases). V lost 5 bases, J lost 2 bases, and 12 bases lay in between. The CDR3 totals 15 residues. Germline assignment: CDR1 SGHTA and CDR2 FQGNSA. The CDR3 DNA reads as TGTGCCAGCAGCGGCCGGGACGGTACTAATGAAAAACTGTTTTTT. Translating gives CASSGRDGTNEKLFF.

There are a few counts of this clonotype. The chain uses TRBV30 and TRBJ1-2, with D perhaps matching TRBD1 (5 bases). Germline-derived CDR1 and CDR2 are GTSNPN and SVGIG (reference sequence). V lost 0 bases and J 2 bases, leaving 16 bases between the germline ends. The CDR3 length is 16 residues. The CDR3 loop is CAWSVLTGPPNYGYTF. The CDR3 DNA sequence: TGTGCCTGGAGTGTACTTACAGGCCCACCAAACTATGGCTACACCTTC.

V and J are TRBV20-1 and TRBJ2-1; 12 bases match TRBD2. The CDR3 sequence is 15 residues long. Germline V gene sequence: CDR1 DFQATT, CDR2 SNEGSKA (reference sequence). The J segment lost 5 bases and the V segment lost 5 bases, leaving 7 bases of the junction unmatched. Here the CDR3 reads CSAALAGGPNNEQFF. DNA of the CDR3: TGCAGTGCTGCGCTAGCGGGAGGGCCAAACAATGAGCAGTTCTTC.

Concerning this clonotype itself: The junction departs from the called germline gene at one end, perhaps through a read error. The rearrangement uses TRBV5-1 and TRBJ2-3; 14 nucleotides align to TRBD2. This CDR3 is built from 16 residues. From germline, CDR1 is SGHRS and CDR2 YFSETQ. The CDR3 coding sequence is TGCACCAGCAGCTTGGGACTAGCGGGAGTCGCAGATACGCAGTATTTT. The encoded protein is CTSSLGLAGVADTQYF.

This clonotype has at least ten counts. The rearrangement links TRBV19 to TRBJ2-3; TRBD2 aligns across 14 bases. Germline V lookup: CDR1 LNHDA, CDR2 SQIVND (reference sequence). CDR3 length equals 17 residues. The trim removed 5 bases at V and 1 base at J, leaving 5 bases unmatched. CDR3 residues: CASSFGGLAGGTDTQYF. CDR3 bases: TGTGCCAGTAGTTTCGGGGGACTAGCGGGGGGCACAGATACGCAGTATTTT.

This clonotype was picked up a small number of times. The chain has TRBV9 and TRBJ2-3, with D possibly being TRBD2 (6 bases). V was clipped by 3 bases and J by 2 bases, with 16 bases between them. CDR3 length: 16 residues. The V gene's germline CDR1 is SGDLS and CDR2 YYNGEE. CDR3 bases: TGTGCCAGCAGCGAGGTGGGACTCCTGGTCACAGATACGCAGTATTTT. Amino acids: CASSEVGLLVTDTQYF.

Ten or more counts support this clonotype. The chain has TRBV2 and TRBJ2-3, with TRBD1 as a possible D gene (5 bases). The CDR3 sequence is 15 residues long. V lost 5 bases to trimming and J lost 0 bases, with 12 bases between them. In germline, CDR1 is SNHLY, CDR2 FYNNEI. The CDR3 DNA reads as TGTGCCAGCAGTTACCCGACAGTTAGCACAGATACGCAGTATTTT. It translates to CASSYPTVSTDTQYF.

This chain joins TRBV19 and TRBJ2-2, with unresolved D. V lost 7 bases, J lost 2 bases, and 14 bases lay in between. This CDR3 has 15 residues. The germline gives CDR1 LNHDA, CDR2 SQIVND (reference sequence). CDR3 amino acids: CASTPTTLNTGELFF. The CDR3 DNA reads TGTGCCAGTACCCCAACGACACTCAACACCGGGGAGCTGTTTTTT.

The chain links TRBV4-1 to TRBJ2-7; the D gene could be TRBD1 or TRBD2 (5 bases each). Looked up from germline, CDR1 is MGHRA and CDR2 is YSYEKL. CDR3 length: 16 residues. Trimming took off 1 base at V and 3 bases at J, with 16 bases between the two ends. The CDR3 coding sequence is TGCGCCAGCAGCCAAGGCGAACCGGGACGGAGCTACGAGCAGTACTTC. This gives the protein CASSQGEPGRSYEQYF.

This clonotype was seen once. The chain employs TRBV7-9 and TRBJ2-5; D is perhaps TRBD1 (7 bases). The CDR3 length is 17 residues. CDR1 SEHNR and CDR2 FQNEAQ come from the germline V gene (reference sequence). V was cut by 1 base and J by 5 bases, with 20 bases left in between. This CDR3 is CASSLGQGGVTPETQYF. The CDR3 DNA sequence: TGTGCCAGCAGCTTAGGTCAGGGGGGAGTAACCCCTGAGACCCAGTACTTC.

This clonotype was recorded at least ten times. The chain carries TRBV20-1 and TRBJ1-6, with D maybe TRBD1 (5 bases). Trimming cost V 2 bases and J 0 bases, with 11 bases left between them. This CDR3 contains 16 residues. The V gene's germline CDR1 is DFQATT and CDR2 SNEGSKA (reference sequence). CDR3 DNA: TGCAGTGCTAGACGTAGGGGAAGCTCCTATAATTCACCCCTCCACTTT. Its protein is CSARRRGSSYNSPLHF.

This clonotype was counted only a few times. V is TRBV7-2 and J is TRBJ2-5; D unresolved. Trimming removed 8 bases at V and 3 bases at J, with 13 bases between. The length of the CDR3 is 13 residues. CDR1 and CDR2 (germline): SGHTA, FQGNSA. The CDR3 spells CASRSGVEETQYF. In nucleotides, the CDR3 is TGTGCCAGCCGGTCTGGGGTCGAAGAGACCCAGTACTTC.

The sample holds a few counts of this clonotype. The chain has TRBV5-1 and TRBJ2-7, with 9 bases fitting TRBD1. Germline CDR1 reads SGHRS; CDR2 reads YFSETQ. The CDR3 consists of 16 residues. Germline trimming cut 2 bases from V and 0 bases from J; bases unmatched to any gene: 6. DNA for the CDR3: TGCGCCAGCAGCTTAGTTGGACAGGGGATCTCCTACGAGCAGTACTTC. This encodes CASSLVGQGISYEQYF.

This clonotype was recorded many times. This chain links TRBV20-1 with TRBJ2-1; D is possibly TRBD1 (6 bases). The CDR3 is made up of 15 amino acids. V was pared by 5 bases and J by 3 bases, with 17 bases between. CDR1 is DFQATT and CDR2 is SNEGSKA in the germline V gene (reference sequence). CDR3 residues: CSAFRDKGSYNEQFF. The CDR3 nucleotides read TGCAGTGCTTTTCGGGACAAAGGTAGCTACAATGAGCAGTTCTTC.

The gene calls are TRBV7-9 and TRBJ2-1; D remains ambiguous. The tail of the sequence fits TRBJ2-7 better, so the J call may be wrong. The CDR3 contains 15 residues. Germline loops: CDR1 SEHNR, CDR2 FQNEAQ (reference sequence). The CDR3 DNA reads as TGTGCCAGCAACCCGGACGGAAGCTCCTACAATGAGCAGTACTTC. This gives the protein CASNPDGSSYNEQYF.

This clonotype was counted at least ten times. The CDR3 nucleotides read TGTGCCAGTAACCTTCTGACAGGGGTCAACTACAATGAGCAGTTCTTC. Its translation: CASNLLTGVNYNEQFF. The chain has TRBV28 and TRBJ2-1, with 8 bases that match TRBD1. After removal of 9 bases from V and 3 bases from J, the junction contained 13 bases not matched to a gene. This CDR3 spans 16 amino acids. The germline CDR1 and CDR2 sequences are MDHEN and SYDVKM.

This clonotype was counted at least ten times. The chain uses TRBV20-1 and TRBJ2-1; D might be TRBD2 (7 bases). Looked up from germline, CDR1 is DFQATT and CDR2 is SNEGSKA (reference sequence). The CDR3 runs 13 residues. V was clipped by 8 bases and J by 6 bases, with 17 bases between them. CDR3 in DNA: TGCAGTCTGGGGGGCGGGAGTCTCAATGAGCAGTTCTTC. This translates into CSLGGGSLNEQFF.

The table lists this clonotype with a few counts. The CDR3 nucleotides read TGTGCCAGCACCCCGAACCTGGCAAGCGGGAGGGCCAAAGATACGCAGTATTTT. Its translation: CASTPNLASGRAKDTQYF. The chain joins TRBV6-4 to TRBJ2-3, with TRBD2 matching over 10 bases. This CDR3 contains 18 residues. V dropped 7 bases and J dropped 5; count of bases not matched to a gene: 18. Looked up from germline, CDR1 is MRHNA and CDR2 is SNTAGT.

About this clonotype: A single base separates this from a much larger clone, so it may be a read error. This chain joins TRBV12-3 or TRBV12-4 and TRBJ2-4; D gene unclear. The CDR3 extends over 15 amino acids. Deletions cut 2 bases from V and 5 bases from J, with 13 bases between. The CDR3 loop is CASSLLLEVENIQYF. The CDR3 nucleotides read TGTGCCAGCAGTTTACTGCTAGAGGTCGAAAACATTCAGTACTTC.

This clonotype appeared many times. The chain carries TRBV28 and TRBJ1-1, with D hard to call. Trimming stripped 6 bases from V and 1 base from J, with 18 bases between. CDR1 is MDHEN and CDR2 is SYDVKM in the germline V gene. CDR3 length equals 16 residues. The CDR3 here is CASSPPGLIGNTEAFF. The DNA for the CDR3 is TGTGCCAGCAGCCCCCCCGGGTTGATTGGGAACACTGAAGCTTTCTTT. The full variable domain, in which reference TRBV28 and TRBJ1-1 provide the parts outside the CDR3, is DVKVTQSSRYLVKRTGEKVFLECVQDMDHENMFWYRQDPGLGLRLIYFSYDVKMKEKGDIPEGYSVSREKKERFSLILESASTNQTSMYLCASSPPGLIGNTEAFFGQGTRLTVV.

This clonotype was seen a few times. This CDR3 reads CASSPADRGEETQYF. CDR3 DNA sequence: TGTGCCAGCTCACCCGCGGACAGGGGGGAGGAGACCCAGTACTTC. This chain connects TRBV18 to TRBJ2-5; 10 bases map to TRBD1. The CDR3 length is 15 residues. With V trimmed by 3 bases and J by 5 bases, 6 bases remained unmatched. Germline values: CDR1 KGHSH, CDR2 LQKENI.

A few counts support this clonotype. The rearrangement links TRBV5-5 to TRBJ1-1; the D is unclear. Germline V gene lookup returns CDR1 SGHKS and CDR2 YYEKEE (reference sequence). The CDR3 extends over 17 amino acids. V was clipped by 1 base and J by 0 bases, with 16 bases between them. Written as DNA, the CDR3 is TGTGCCAGCAGCTTGCCCGCCGGGCGAGGATTGAACACTGAAGCTTTCTTT. Residues: CASSLPAGRGLNTEAFF. Supplemented by reference TRBV5-5 and TRBJ1-1, the full variable domain reads DAGVTQSPTHLIKTRGQQVTLRCSPISGHKSVSWYQQVLGQGPQFIFQYYEKEERGRGNFPDRFSARQFPNYSSELNVNALLLGDSALYLCASSLPAGRGLNTEAFFGQGTRLTVV.

This clonotype was found a few times. The V gene is TRBV4-3, the J gene TRBJ2-7; 8 bases agree with TRBD2. This CDR3 has 19 residues. V lost 0 bases, J lost 1 base, and 14 bases stayed unmatched. CDR1 and CDR2 (germline): LGHNA, YSLEER. As DNA, the CDR3 is TGCGCCAGCAGCCAAGATTATCAGCGGGAGAACCACCATTCCTACGAGCAGTACTTC. It yields the protein CASSQDYQRENHHSYEQYF.